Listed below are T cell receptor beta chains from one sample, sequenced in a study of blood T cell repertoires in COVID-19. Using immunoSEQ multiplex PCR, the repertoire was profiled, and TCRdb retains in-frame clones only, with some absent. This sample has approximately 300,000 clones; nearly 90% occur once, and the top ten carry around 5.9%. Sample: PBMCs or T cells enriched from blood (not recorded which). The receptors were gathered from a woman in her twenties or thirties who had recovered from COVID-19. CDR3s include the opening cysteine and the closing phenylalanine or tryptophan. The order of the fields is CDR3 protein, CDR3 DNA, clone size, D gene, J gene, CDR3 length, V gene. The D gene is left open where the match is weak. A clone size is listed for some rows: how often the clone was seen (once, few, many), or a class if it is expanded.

CDR3aa: CASTFHLRDRGSCYNEQFF
CDR3nt: TGTGCCAGCACCTTCCACTTGAGGGACAGGGGGAGCTGCTACAATGAGCAGTTCTTC
abundance: -
d_gene: TRBD1
j_gene: TRBJ2-1
len: 19
v_gene: TRBV6-4

CDR3aa: CASILTAGIRSAFF
CDR3nt: TGTGCCAGCATCCTTACAGCAGGGATTAGGTCGGCTTTCTTT
abundance: -
d_gene: -
j_gene: TRBJ1-1
len: 14
v_gene: TRBV28

CDR3aa: CASSISGASFVGTF
CDR3nt: TGTGCCAGTAGTATCTCAGGGGCCTCTTTTGTTGGGACCTTC
abundance: -
d_gene: -
j_gene: TRBJ1-2
len: 14
v_gene: TRBV19

CDR3aa: CASSSTGTGHYEQYF
CDR3nt: TGTGCCAGCAGTTCCACGGGGACAGGGCACTACGAGCAGTACTTC
abundance: -
d_gene: TRBD1
j_gene: TRBJ2-7
len: 15
v_gene: TRBV6-5

CDR3aa: CASSFGTSGEGTQYF
CDR3nt: TGTGCCAGCAGTTTTGGTACTAGCGGGGAGGGTACGCAGTATTTT
abundance: once
d_gene: TRBD2
j_gene: TRBJ2-3
len: 15
v_gene: TRBV27

CDR3aa: CASSSALASGGYNEQFF
CDR3nt: TGCGCCAGCAGCTCCGCGCTGGCTAGCGGGGGGTACAATGAGCAGTTCTTC
abundance: once
d_gene: TRBD2
j_gene: TRBJ2-1
len: 17
v_gene: TRBV5-1

CDR3aa: CASSLGTGDWGYTF
CDR3nt: TGTGCCAGCAGCTTGGGGACAGGGGACTGGGGCTACACCTTC
abundance: -
d_gene: TRBD1
j_gene: TRBJ1-2
len: 14
v_gene: TRBV5-6

CDR3aa: CATSDLGADNSPLHF
CDR3nt: TGTGCCACCAGTGATTTGGGGGCGGACAATTCACCCCTCCACTTT
abundance: -
d_gene: -
j_gene: TRBJ1-6
len: 15
v_gene: TRBV24-1

CDR3aa: CASSLSPQGNTEAFF
CDR3nt: TGTGCCAGCAGTTTATCGCCCCAGGGCAACACTGAAGCTTTCTTT
abundance: -
d_gene: -
j_gene: TRBJ1-1
len: 15
v_gene: TRBV27

CDR3aa: CASSSAGRNQPQHF
CDR3nt: TGTGCCAGCAGTTCGGCGGGGCGCAATCAGCCCCAGCATTTT
abundance: -
d_gene: -
j_gene: TRBJ1-5
len: 14
v_gene: TRBV6-5

CDR3aa: CASSQVSRIGAGTLIGYTF
CDR3nt: TGCGCCAGCAGCCAAGTTTCCCGAATCGGGGCAGGGACTTTGATTGGCTACACCTTC
abundance: -
d_gene: -
j_gene: TRBJ1-2
len: 19
v_gene: TRBV4-1

CDR3aa: CASSLARLEKLFF
CDR3nt: TGTGCCAGCAGCTTAGCCAGGCTTGAAAAACTGTTTTTT
abundance: -
d_gene: -
j_gene: TRBJ1-4
len: 13
v_gene: TRBV7-9

CDR3aa: CASSLKRGGYNEQFF
CDR3nt: TGTGCCAGCAGCCTAAAGCGGGGGGGCTACAATGAGCAGTTCTTC
abundance: -
d_gene: TRBD2
j_gene: TRBJ2-1
len: 15
v_gene: TRBV7-2

CDR3aa: CASSAARENEQFF
CDR3nt: TGTGCCAGTAGTGCGGCGAGGGAAAATGAGCAGTTCTTC
abundance: -
d_gene: -
j_gene: TRBJ2-1
len: 13
v_gene: TRBV19

CDR3aa: CSVGAGDAFF
CDR3nt: TGCAGCGTTGGAGCGGGGGACGCTTTCTTT
abundance: -
d_gene: -
j_gene: TRBJ1-1
len: 10
v_gene: TRBV29-1

CDR3aa: CASSLSGLVEAFF
CDR3nt: TGTGCCAGCAGCTTGTCAGGTTTGGTTGAAGCTTTCTTT
abundance: -
d_gene: -
j_gene: TRBJ1-1
len: 13
v_gene: TRBV7-3

CDR3aa: CAISELSGTGGSPLHF
CDR3nt: TGTGCCATCAGTGAGCTATCTGGGACAGGGGGTTCACCCCTCCACTTT
abundance: -
d_gene: TRBD1
j_gene: TRBJ1-6
len: 16
v_gene: TRBV10-3

CDR3aa: CASSLAGGGGYTF
CDR3nt: TGTGCCAGCAGCCTGGCAGGGGGCGGCGGCTACACCTTC
abundance: -
d_gene: TRBD1
j_gene: TRBJ1-2
len: 13
v_gene: TRBV5-6

CDR3aa: CASSVVGQGHGYTF
CDR3nt: TGTGCCAGCAGCGTAGTGGGGCAGGGTCATGGCTACACCTTC
abundance: -
d_gene: -
j_gene: TRBJ1-2
len: 14
v_gene: TRBV9

CDR3aa: CASSQLYGLGDSYYGYTF
CDR3nt: TGTGCCAGCAGCCAATTATACGGGCTAGGGGACAGCTACTATGGCTACACCTTC
abundance: -
d_gene: TRBD1
j_gene: TRBJ1-2
len: 18
v_gene: TRBV7-9

CDR3aa: CASAEGQGGITYNSPLHF
CDR3nt: TGTGCCAGCGCTGAGGGACAGGGTGGAATAACCTATAATTCACCCCTCCACTTT
abundance: -
d_gene: TRBD1
j_gene: TRBJ1-6
len: 18
v_gene: TRBV2

CDR3aa: CATSLPGFYYEQYF
CDR3nt: TGTGCCACCTCCTTACCGGGATTTTACTACGAGCAGTACTTC
abundance: -
d_gene: -
j_gene: TRBJ2-7
len: 14
v_gene: TRBV24-1

CDR3aa: CATSDPLKGDGTQYF
CDR3nt: TGTGCCACCAGTGACCCTCTTAAGGGGGATGGGACCCAGTACTTC
abundance: few
d_gene: -
j_gene: TRBJ2-5
len: 15
v_gene: TRBV24-1

CDR3aa: CASSLDRGPETQYF
CDR3nt: TGTGCCAGCAGCTTAGACAGGGGGCCGGAGACCCAGTACTTC
abundance: once
d_gene: TRBD1
j_gene: TRBJ2-5
len: 14
v_gene: TRBV11-2

CDR3aa: CASSVRAGPADTQYF
CDR3nt: TGTGCCAGCAGCGTAAGGGCGGGCCCGGCAGATACGCAGTATTTT
abundance: -
d_gene: -
j_gene: TRBJ2-3
len: 15
v_gene: TRBV9

CDR3aa: CASSLGLAGTGELFF
CDR3nt: TGTGCCAGCAGCTTAGGGTTAGCGGGGACCGGGGAGCTGTTTTTT
abundance: -
d_gene: TRBD2
j_gene: TRBJ2-2
len: 15
v_gene: TRBV7-2

CDR3aa: CASSLEGGGAHNEQFF
CDR3nt: TGTGCCAGCAGCTTAGAGGGCGGGGGGGCCCACAATGAGCAGTTCTTC
abundance: few
d_gene: TRBD2
j_gene: TRBJ2-1
len: 16
v_gene: TRBV11-2